This entry is about one TCR beta chain. This record belongs to a study of T cells after yellow fever vaccination. Germline values: CDR1 ENHRY, CDR2 SYGVKD. The V gene end was trimmed by 7 bases and the J gene end by 9 bases; junction bases not matched to a gene: 3. The CDR3 sequence is 11 residues long. TCRdb redid the calling of the 5' RACE reads with MiXCR, one entry per CDR3 protein. The sample records about 550,000 distinct CDR3 sequences, about 19% being singletons. The chain recombines TRBV10-3 with TRBJ2-1; 7 nucleotides agree with TRBD1. Source: PBMCs, taken 15 days after the yellow fever booster vaccination. The TCR originated in a man between 25 and 39 years old who received the YFV17D yellow fever vaccine. CDR3 nucleotides: TGTGCCATCAAAGCAGGGGGTGAGCAGTTCTTC. Its translation: CAIKAGGEQFF.